Shown below are 27 T cell receptor beta chains from a single sample sequenced in a study of blood T cell repertoires in COVID-19. Method: immunoSEQ multiplex PCR; TCRdb's copy keeps in-frame clones and lacks some. The data contain 280,000 or so clones, about 85% of them singletons. The sequenced sample consisted of peripheral blood. These receptors all come from a human donor in a cohort sampled during active COVID-19.

The chain uses TRBV18 and TRBJ2-2; 7 bases are shared with TRBD1. The CDR3 has 13 amino acids. Per germline, CDR1 KGHSH and CDR2 LQKENI. The V gene end was trimmed by 2 bases and the J gene end by 9 bases; junction bases not matched to a gene: 3. The CDR3: CASSPGTAWELFF. CDR3 nucleotide sequence: TGTGCCAGCTCACCAGGGACAGCCTGGGAGCTGTTTTTT. The full variable domain, completed using reference TRBV18 and TRBJ2-2, is NAGVMQNPRHLVRRRGQEARLRCSPMKGHSHVYWYRQLPEEGLKFMVYLQKENIIDESGMPKERFSAEFPKEGPSILRIQQVVRGDSAAYFCASSPGTAWELFFGEGSRLTVL.

This chain links TRBV2 with TRBJ1-2; the D is unclear. V lost 2 bases, J lost 5 bases, and 15 bases lay in between. The CDR3 has 15 amino acids. Germline loops: CDR1 SNHLY, CDR2 FYNNEI. CDR3 nucleotide sequence: TGTGCCAGCAGTGAACGACAAGGACTAATATATGGCTACACCTTC. Protein product: CASSERQGLIYGYTF.

This clone has just one count. This specimen includes other DNA sequences encoding the same CDR3. The V call is TRBV14, the J call TRBJ1-1, with D uncertain. CDR1 and CDR2 (germline): SGHDN, FVKESK. V was trimmed by 3 bases and J by 4 bases, leaving 9 bases between them. This CDR3 region has 13 residues. CDR3 nucleotide sequence: TGTGCCAGCAGCCAGGTCCCGGGCACTGAAGCTTTCTTT. It codes for CASSQVPGTEAFF.

CDR3 coding DNA: TGTGCCAGCAGCCGAACGTACGGGGGGCAGTACTACAATGAGCAGTTCTTC. Translating it yields CASSRTYGGQYYNEQFF. The gene calls are TRBV5-5 and TRBJ2-1; TRBD2 is a possible D gene (7 bases). The length of the CDR3 is 17 residues. The V end lost 4 bases, the J end lost 3 bases, and 20 bases lay between the germline ends. Germline lookup yields CDR1 SGHKS and CDR2 YYEKEE (reference sequence).

The rearrangement links TRBV11-2 to TRBJ2-7; D is undetermined. Trimming pared 5 bases from V and 3 bases from J, leaving 14 bases between. The CDR3 is 14 residues long. The V gene's germline CDR1 is SGHAT and CDR2 FQNNGV. CDR3 amino acids: CASSLLVSGYEQYF. As DNA, the CDR3 is TGTGCCAGCAGCCTTCTAGTATCGGGCTACGAGCAGTACTTC.

This clone was counted ten times or more. This chain links TRBV7-8 with TRBJ1-2, with 8 bases identical to TRBD1. V lost 2 bases, J lost 2 bases, and 7 bases stayed unmatched. The CDR3 runs to 16 residues. Germline values: CDR1 SGHVS, CDR2 FQNEAQ. Here the CDR3 DNA reads TGTGCCAGCAGCTTACCCCCTTGGACAGGGAACTATGGCTACACCTTC. Amino acid sequence: CASSLPPWTGNYGYTF. The variable domain in full, with the rest retrieved from reference TRBV7-8 and TRBJ1-2, is GAGVSQSPRYKVAKRGQDVALRCDPISGHVSLFWYQQALGQGPEFLTYFQNEAQLDKSGLPSDRFFAERPEGSVSTLKIQRTQQEDSAVYLCASSLPPWTGNYGYTFGSGTRLTVV.

V usage is TRBV18 and J usage is TRBJ1-4; D is unresolved. Deletions cut 2 bases from V and 8 bases from J, with 9 bases between. The germline V gene has CDR1 KGHSH and CDR2 LQKENI. This CDR3 is 13 amino acids long. The CDR3 DNA reads as TGTGCCAGCTCACCAGAAAGGAGGGAAAAACTGTTTTTT. Translating gives CASSPERREKLFF.

The V call is TRBV30, the J call TRBJ1-4, with a possible D match to TRBD1 (5 bases). The V gene's germline CDR1 is GTSNPN and CDR2 SVGIG (reference sequence). Trimming removed 5 bases at V and 7 bases at J, with 11 bases between. The CDR3 sequence is 12 residues long. CDR3 region: CAWDYGAEKLFF. The CDR3 DNA sequence: TGTGCCTGGGACTATGGGGCTGAAAAACTGTTTTTT.

This clone was seen just once. This chain joins TRBV27 and TRBJ1-1; 10 bases map to TRBD1. The junction had 0 bases not matched to a gene; V was cut back by 5 bases and J by 3 bases. Germline V CDR1 and CDR2: MNHEY, SMNVEV (reference sequence). This CDR3 contains 13 residues. Here the CDR3 reads CASSDRGHTEAFF. As DNA, the CDR3 is TGTGCCAGCAGTGACAGGGGGCACACTGAAGCTTTCTTT.

This chain connects TRBV12-5 to TRBJ2-1; D is uncertain. The germline gives CDR1 LGHNT, CDR2 FRNRAP. The CDR3 length is 14 residues. Trimming stripped 2 bases from V and 3 bases from J, with 8 bases between. CDR3 protein: CASGLPSGYNEQFF. The CDR3 DNA is TGTGCTAGTGGTTTGCCCTCGGGCTACAATGAGCAGTTCTTC. Using reference TRBV12-5 and TRBJ2-1 for the parts outside the CDR3, the full variable domain is DARVTQTPRHKVTEMGQEVTMRCQPILGHNTVFWYRQTMMQGLELLAYFRNRAPLDDSGMPKDRFSAEMPDATLATLKIQPSEPRDSAVYFCASGLPSGYNEQFFGPGTRLTVL.

The V call is TRBV15, the J call TRBJ2-3; 7 bases align to TRBD1. Per the germline V gene, CDR1 is LNHNV and CDR2 is YYDKDF (reference sequence). V lost 0 bases to trimming and J lost 2 bases; unmatched junction nucleotides: 8. This CDR3 contains 17 residues. As DNA, the CDR3 is TGTGCCACCAGCAGAGATGCGCCAGGGGGAGTCACAGATACGCAGTATTTT. The encoded protein is CATSRDAPGGVTDTQYF. The full variable domain, in which reference TRBV15 and TRBJ2-3 provide the parts outside the CDR3, is DAMVIQNPRYQVTQFGKPVTLSCSQTLNHNVMYWYQQKSSQAPKLLFHYYDKDFNNEADTPDNFQSRRPNTSFCFLDIRSPGLGDTAMYLCATSRDAPGGVTDTQYFGPGTRLTVL.

The genes are TRBV11-3 and TRBJ2-5, with D possibly matching TRBD1 (6 bases). V was pared by 8 bases and J by 0 bases, with 7 bases between. CDR3 length: 12 residues. CDR1 SGHNT and CDR2 YENEEA come from the germline V gene. CDR3 loop: CASSGDQETQYF. Here the CDR3 DNA reads TGTGCCAGCTCAGGGGACCAAGAGACCCAGTACTTC.

This chain joins TRBV4-1 and TRBJ2-5; D ambiguous. The CDR3 contains 18 residues. Germline CDR1 reads MGHRA; CDR2 reads YSYEKL. V was pared by 0 bases and J by 1 base, with 18 bases between. The CDR3: CASSQDLIVYNGQETQYF. For the CDR3, the DNA is TGCGCCAGCAGCCAAGATCTTATAGTTTATAACGGCCAAGAGACCCAGTACTTC.

This clone was counted once. The rearrangement uses TRBV6-5 and TRBJ1-2; tentative D call: TRBD1 (6 bases). From germline, CDR1 is MNHEY and CDR2 SVGAGI. The V end was cut by 0 bases, the J end by 2 bases, with 10 bases between. The CDR3 covers 15 residues. Written as DNA, the CDR3 is TGTGCCAGCAGTTACTCAGGGACAACGAACTATGGCTACACCTTC. Translating it yields CASSYSGTTNYGYTF.

This chain links TRBV4-2 with TRBJ2-7; possible D gene TRBD2, 5 bases. CDR3 length equals 15 residues. With 0 bases removed from V and 5 bases from J, the gap between germline ends came to 14 bases. CDR1 and CDR2 from the germline V gene are LGHNA and YNFKEQ. As DNA, the CDR3 is TGTGCCAGCAGCCAAGATTGGCGGGCCGACAACGAGCAGTACTTC. Its protein product is CASSQDWRADNEQYF.

The chain is built from TRBV20-1 and TRBJ2-7; 8 nucleotides line up with TRBD1. CDR1 is DFQATT and CDR2 is SNEGSKA in the germline V gene (reference sequence). The trim removed 3 bases at V and 4 bases at J, leaving 5 bases unmatched. There are 13 residues in the CDR3. CDR3 in amino acids: CSASLGQAYEQYF. The CDR3, as DNA: TGCAGTGCTAGTTTGGGACAGGCTTACGAGCAGTACTTC.

This clone has just a few counts. The chain links TRBV5-1 to TRBJ2-1, with D perhaps TRBD1 (5 bases). V was pared by 4 bases and J by 5 bases, with 7 bases between. In germline, CDR1 is SGHRS, CDR2 YFSETQ. The CDR3 covers 12 residues. For the CDR3, the DNA is TGCGCCAGCAGCCTGACAGACAATGAGCAGTTCTTC. Translated, it gives CASSLTDNEQFF.

The chain has TRBV7-3 and TRBJ2-1; 14 bases align to TRBD2. Germline values: CDR1 SGHTA, CDR2 FQGTGA. The ends lost 0 bases at V and 4 bases at J; junction bases unmatched: 8. This CDR3 region has 19 residues. CDR3 sequence reads: CASSLTGLAGGGAYNEQFF. The DNA of the CDR3 is TGTGCCAGCAGCTTAACTGGACTAGCGGGAGGAGGAGCATACAATGAGCAGTTCTTC.

The chain uses TRBV4-1 and TRBJ2-7; the match to TRBD2 covers 10 bases. Germline values: CDR1 MGHRA, CDR2 YSYEKL. The CDR3 spans 13 residues. Germline trimming cut 2 bases from V and 5 bases from J; bases unmatched to any gene: 0. CDR3 coding DNA: TGCGCCAGCAGCCAACTAGCGGGAGACGAGCAGTACTTC. The encoded protein is CASSQLAGDEQYF.

The genes are TRBV18 and TRBJ2-5; D may be TRBD2 (5 bases). The CDR3 is 14 residues long. The germline V and J ends were trimmed by 3 bases and 3 bases, with 11 bases remaining between them. Germline CDR1 KGHSH, CDR2 LQKENI. CDR3 amino acids: CASSPGVLKETQYF. DNA of the CDR3: TGTGCCAGCTCACCCGGGGTGCTTAAAGAGACCCAGTACTTC.

The chain has TRBV15 and TRBJ1-2; the D gene is possibly TRBD1 (5 bases). Trimming took off 8 bases at V and 6 bases at J, with 13 bases between the two ends. In germline, CDR1 is LNHNV, CDR2 YYDKDF (reference sequence). CDR3 length: 12 residues. The CDR3 bases are TGTGCCACCGGCTCGGACATTAATGGCTACACCTTC. Amino acids: CATGSDINGYTF.

There are a few counts of this clone. This chain connects TRBV5-4 to TRBJ1-1; no firm D call. This CDR3 has 15 amino acids. CDR1 SGHNT and CDR2 YYREEE come from the germline V gene (reference sequence). With 4 bases removed from V and 4 bases from J, the gap between germline ends came to 17 bases. CDR3 coding DNA: TGTGCCAGCAGCCAAGCAAGAGCGGGGAGCACTGAAGCTTTCTTT. This sequence encodes CASSQARAGSTEAFF.

The chain carries TRBV14 and TRBJ2-1; TRBD1 matches at 9 bases. V was clipped by 3 bases and J by 9 bases; unmatched bases: 15. This CDR3 is built from 17 residues. Germline assignment: CDR1 SGHDN and CDR2 FVKESK. CDR3 nucleotide sequence: TGTGCCAGCAGCCAGAGACCGGGACAGGGTAGACTGTTTGAGCAGTTCTTC. Translated: CASSQRPGQGRLFEQFF. Looking up the rest from reference TRBV14 and TRBJ2-1 gives the full variable domain: EAGVTQFPSHSVIEKGQTVTLRCDPISGHDNLYWYRRVMGKEIKFLLHFVKESKQDESGMPNNRFLAERTGGTYSTLKVQPAELEDSGVYFCASSQRPGQGRLFEQFFGPGTRLTVL.

The chain recombines TRBV11-2 with TRBJ2-3, with D unclear. The CDR3 loop spans 11 amino acids. Looked up from germline, CDR1 is SGHAT and CDR2 is FQNNGV. The V end lost 5 bases, the J end lost 4 bases, and 4 bases lay between the germline ends. The CDR3 region has the DNA TGTGCCAGCAGCCCAGCAGATACGCAGTATTTT. It translates to CASSPADTQYF.

The J gene is TRBJ2-7, the V gene TRBV6-5; maybe TRBD2 (5 bases). Germline loops: CDR1 MNHEY, CDR2 SVGAGI. Trimming cost V 6 bases and J 7 bases, with 13 bases left between them. The CDR3 sequence is 12 residues long. The CDR3 sequence: CASSPGLQEQYF. CDR3 sequence (DNA): TGTGCCAGCAGCCCCGGACTGCAGGAGCAGTACTTC.

The CDR3 loop is CASSYVGPGGDTQYF. The CDR3 DNA is TGTGCCAGCAGTTACGTGGGCCCCGGGGGAGATACGCAGTATTTT. This sequence joins TRBV6-6 and TRBJ2-3; D is possibly TRBD2 (6 bases). The CDR3 runs to 15 residues. The germline V gene has CDR1 MNHNY and CDR2 SVGAGI (reference sequence). Trimming shortened V by 2 bases and J by 5 bases, and 14 bases separated the two germline ends.

J is TRBJ2-1 and V is TRBV27; the match to TRBD2 covers 10 bases. CDR3 size: 15 residues. V was clipped by 5 bases and J by 4 bases; unmatched bases: 5. The germline CDR1 and CDR2 sequences are MNHEY and SMNVEV (reference sequence). The DNA for the CDR3 is TGTGCCAGCAGTCTCAGCGGGAGGGGATACAATGAGCAGTTCTTC. This codes for CASSLSGRGYNEQFF.